This TCR beta chain was observed in a study of type 1 and type 2 diabetes patients. The overall study: From PBMCs, CD4+ and CD8+ T cells were isolated by magnetic microbeads.

Points from the study as a whole: Type 2 diabetes and control V and J usage correlated highly, around 0.97.

The CDR3 contains 15 residues. Germline V lookup: CDR1 KGHDR, CDR2 SFDVKD. Trimming removed 3 bases from V and 2 bases from J, with 7 bases in between. Each diabetic donor fulfilled classification criteria for either type 1 or type 2. A few counts support this clonotype. Its antigen is not identified. The PCR template was genomic DNA. Amplification of the beta chain CDR3 used 30 forward and 13 reverse multiplex primers. TCRdb re-derived calls from the multiplex PCR reads in MiXCR, one entry per CDR3 protein. The sample shows some 250,000 distinct CDR3 sequences, around 47% of them seen only once. Sequenced input: peripheral blood mononuclear cells (PBMCs). The source of this sequence is a man between 18 and 29 years old with type 2 diabetes. The rearrangement joins TRBV24-1 to TRBJ2-6; D is uncertain. The CDR3 here is CATSDPTAGANVLTF. CDR3 in DNA: TGTGCCACCAGTGATCCGACTGCTGGGGCCAACGTCCTGACTTTC.